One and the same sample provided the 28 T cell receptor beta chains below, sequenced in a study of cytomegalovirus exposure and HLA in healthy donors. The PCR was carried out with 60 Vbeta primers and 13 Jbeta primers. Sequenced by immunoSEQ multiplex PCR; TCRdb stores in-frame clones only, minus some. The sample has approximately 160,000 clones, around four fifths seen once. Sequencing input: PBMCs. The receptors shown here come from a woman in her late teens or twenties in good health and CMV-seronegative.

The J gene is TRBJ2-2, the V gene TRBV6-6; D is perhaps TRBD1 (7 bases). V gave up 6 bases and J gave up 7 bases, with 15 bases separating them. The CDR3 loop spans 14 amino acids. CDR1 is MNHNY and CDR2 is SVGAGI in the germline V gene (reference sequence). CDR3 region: CASRTDREVGELFF. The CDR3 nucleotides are TGTGCCAGCAGAACCGACAGGGAGGTCGGGGAGCTGTTTTTT.

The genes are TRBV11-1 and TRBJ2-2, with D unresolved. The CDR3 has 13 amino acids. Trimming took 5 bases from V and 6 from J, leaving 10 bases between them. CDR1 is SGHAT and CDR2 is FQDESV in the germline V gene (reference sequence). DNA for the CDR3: TGTGCCAGCAGCGCCCTCACGGCCGGGGAGCTGTTTTTT. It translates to CASSALTAGELFF.

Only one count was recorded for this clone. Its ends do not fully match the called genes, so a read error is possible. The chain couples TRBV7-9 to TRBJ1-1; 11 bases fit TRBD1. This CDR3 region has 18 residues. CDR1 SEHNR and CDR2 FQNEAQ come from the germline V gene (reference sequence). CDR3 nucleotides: TGTTCCAGCAGCTTAGGGAGGAGTGGGACAGGGGGGAACACTGAAGCTTTCTTT. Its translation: CSSSLGRSGTGGNTEAFF. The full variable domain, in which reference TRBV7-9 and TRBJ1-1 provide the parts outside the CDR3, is DTGVSQNPRHKITKRGQNVTFRCDPISEHNRLYWYRQTLGQGPEFLTYFQNEAQLEKSRLLSDRFSAERPKGSFSTLEIQRTEQGDSAMYLCSSSLGRSGTGGNTEAFFGQGTRLTVV.

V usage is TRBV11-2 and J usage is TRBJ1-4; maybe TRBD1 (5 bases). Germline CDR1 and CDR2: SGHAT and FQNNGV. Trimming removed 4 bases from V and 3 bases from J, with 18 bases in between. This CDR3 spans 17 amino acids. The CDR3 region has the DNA TGTGCCAGCAGCTCCTACTCGGGGGGTCGGGCTAATGAAAAACTGTTTTTT. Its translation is CASSSYSGGRANEKLFF.

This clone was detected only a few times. The DNA of the CDR3 is TGTGCCAGCAGGGGGACAGGGCCGAACACTGAAGCTTTCTTT. Translation gives CASRGTGPNTEAFF. The V and J genes are TRBV6-5 and TRBJ1-1; 9 bases fit TRBD1. Trimming removed 6 bases from V and 1 base from J; junction bases left unmatched: 3. The germline CDR1 and CDR2 sequences are MNHEY and SVGAGI. This CDR3 comprises 14 residues.

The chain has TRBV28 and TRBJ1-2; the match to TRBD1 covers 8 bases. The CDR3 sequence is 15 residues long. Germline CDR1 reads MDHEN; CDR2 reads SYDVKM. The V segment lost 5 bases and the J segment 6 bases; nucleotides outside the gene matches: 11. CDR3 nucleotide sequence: TGTGCCAGCAGTCCTCGCGGGACAGGATTTCATGGCTACACCTTC. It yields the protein CASSPRGTGFHGYTF.

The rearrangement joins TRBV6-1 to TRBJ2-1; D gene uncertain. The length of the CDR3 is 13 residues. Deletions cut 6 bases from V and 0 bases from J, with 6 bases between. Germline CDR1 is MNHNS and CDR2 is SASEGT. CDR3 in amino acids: CASRSSSYNEQFF. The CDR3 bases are TGTGCCAGCAGGAGCTCCTCCTACAATGAGCAGTTCTTC.

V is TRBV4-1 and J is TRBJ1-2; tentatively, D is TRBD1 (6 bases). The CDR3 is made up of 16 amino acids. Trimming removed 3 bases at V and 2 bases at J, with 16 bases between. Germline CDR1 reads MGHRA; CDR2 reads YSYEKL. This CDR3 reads CASSQTLGRGNYGYTF. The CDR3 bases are TGCGCCAGCAGCCAGACCCTGGGCAGGGGAAACTATGGCTACACCTTC.

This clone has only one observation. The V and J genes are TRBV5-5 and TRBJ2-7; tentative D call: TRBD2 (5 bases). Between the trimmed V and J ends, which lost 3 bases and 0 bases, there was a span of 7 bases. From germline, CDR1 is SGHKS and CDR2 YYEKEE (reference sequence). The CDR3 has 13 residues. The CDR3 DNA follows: TGTGCCAGCAGCTGGAGGAGCTCCTACGAGCAGTACTTC. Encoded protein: CASSWRSSYEQYF.

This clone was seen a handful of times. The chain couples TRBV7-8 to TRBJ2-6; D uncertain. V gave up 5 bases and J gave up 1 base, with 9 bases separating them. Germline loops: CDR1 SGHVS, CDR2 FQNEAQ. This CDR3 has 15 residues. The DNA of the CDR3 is TGTGCCAGCAGCCCAATCATGTCTGGGGCCAACGTCCTGACTTTC. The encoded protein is CASSPIMSGANVLTF.

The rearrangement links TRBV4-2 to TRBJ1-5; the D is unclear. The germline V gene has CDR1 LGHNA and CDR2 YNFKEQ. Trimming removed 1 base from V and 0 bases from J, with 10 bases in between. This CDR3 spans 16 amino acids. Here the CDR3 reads CASSQGEGGSNQPQHF. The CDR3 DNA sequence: TGTGCCAGCAGCCAAGGGGAGGGCGGTAGCAATCAGCCCCAGCATTTT.

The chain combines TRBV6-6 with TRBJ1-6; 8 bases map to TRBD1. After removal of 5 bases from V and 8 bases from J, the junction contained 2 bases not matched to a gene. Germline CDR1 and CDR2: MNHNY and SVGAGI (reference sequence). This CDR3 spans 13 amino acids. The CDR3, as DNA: TGTGCCAGCAGTGTGGACAGGGATTCACCCCTCCACTTT. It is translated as CASSVDRDSPLHF.

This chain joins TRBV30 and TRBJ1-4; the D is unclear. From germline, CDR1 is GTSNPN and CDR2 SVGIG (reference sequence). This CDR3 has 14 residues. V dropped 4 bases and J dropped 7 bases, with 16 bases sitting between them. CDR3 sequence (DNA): TGTGCCTGGACAGACGGATTTAGCCGTGAAAAACTGTTTTTT. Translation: CAWTDGFSREKLFF.

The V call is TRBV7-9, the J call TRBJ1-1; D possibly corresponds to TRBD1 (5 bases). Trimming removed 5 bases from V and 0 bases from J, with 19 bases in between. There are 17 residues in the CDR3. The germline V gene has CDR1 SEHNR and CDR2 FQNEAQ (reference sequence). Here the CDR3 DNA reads TGTGCCAGCAGCCTAGGGAAGGGGATCAGAGTGAACACTGAAGCTTTCTTT. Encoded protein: CASSLGKGIRVNTEAFF.

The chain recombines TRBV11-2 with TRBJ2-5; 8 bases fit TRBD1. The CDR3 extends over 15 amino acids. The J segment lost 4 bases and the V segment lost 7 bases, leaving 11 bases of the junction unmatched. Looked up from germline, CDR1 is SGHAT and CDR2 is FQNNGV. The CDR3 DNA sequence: TGTGCCAGCACCTGGTTTCCAGGGGGCGGAGAGACCCAGTACTTC. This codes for CASTWFPGGGETQYF.

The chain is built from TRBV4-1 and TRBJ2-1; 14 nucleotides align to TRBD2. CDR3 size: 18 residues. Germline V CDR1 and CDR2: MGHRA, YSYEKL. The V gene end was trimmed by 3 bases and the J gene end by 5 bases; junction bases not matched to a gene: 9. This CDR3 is CASSHPGTSGSGDNEQFF. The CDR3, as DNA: TGCGCCAGCAGCCACCCCGGGACTAGCGGGAGCGGCGACAATGAGCAGTTCTTC.

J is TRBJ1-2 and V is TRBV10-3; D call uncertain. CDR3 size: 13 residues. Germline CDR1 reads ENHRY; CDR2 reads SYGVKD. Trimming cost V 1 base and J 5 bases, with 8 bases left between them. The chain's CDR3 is CAISEYRGYGYTF. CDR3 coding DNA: TGTGCCATCAGTGAGTACCGAGGGTATGGCTACACCTTC.

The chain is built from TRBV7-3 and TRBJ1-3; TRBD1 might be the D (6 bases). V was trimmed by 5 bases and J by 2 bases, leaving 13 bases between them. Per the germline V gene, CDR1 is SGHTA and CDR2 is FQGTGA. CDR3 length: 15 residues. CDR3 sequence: CASSPTTGAGNTIYF. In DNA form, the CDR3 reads TGTGCCAGCAGCCCAACGACAGGAGCTGGAAACACCATATATTTT.

The CDR3 DNA reads as TGTGCCAGTAGTAAGACAGGGGGCGGCTACGAGCAGTACTTC. It encodes CASSKTGGGYEQYF. The chain employs TRBV19 and TRBJ2-7; 10 nucleotides line up with TRBD1. CDR1 and CDR2 from the germline V gene are LNHDA and SQIVND (reference sequence). The CDR3 extends over 14 amino acids. The V gene end was trimmed by 4 bases and the J gene end by 3 bases; junction bases not matched to a gene: 3.

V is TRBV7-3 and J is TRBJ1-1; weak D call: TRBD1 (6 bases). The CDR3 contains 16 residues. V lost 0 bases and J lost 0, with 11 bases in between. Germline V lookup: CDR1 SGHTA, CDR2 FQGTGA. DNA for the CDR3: TGTGCCAGCAGCTTAACGGGGGGGGGCGTGAACACTGAAGCTTTCTTT. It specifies CASSLTGGGVNTEAFF. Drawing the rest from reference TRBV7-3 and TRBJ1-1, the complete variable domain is GAGVSQTPSNKVTEKGKYVELRCDPISGHTALYWYRQSLGQGPEFLIYFQGTGAADDSGLPNDRFFAVRPEGSVSTLKIQRTERGDSAVYLCASSLTGGGVNTEAFFGQGTRLTVV.

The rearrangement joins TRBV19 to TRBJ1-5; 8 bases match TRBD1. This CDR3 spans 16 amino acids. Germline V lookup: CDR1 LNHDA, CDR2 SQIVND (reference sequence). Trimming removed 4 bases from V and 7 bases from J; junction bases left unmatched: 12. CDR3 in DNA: TGTGCCAGTAGTACGGATGGTCGACAGGGGTTACAGCCCCAGCATTTT. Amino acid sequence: CASSTDGRQGLQPQHF.

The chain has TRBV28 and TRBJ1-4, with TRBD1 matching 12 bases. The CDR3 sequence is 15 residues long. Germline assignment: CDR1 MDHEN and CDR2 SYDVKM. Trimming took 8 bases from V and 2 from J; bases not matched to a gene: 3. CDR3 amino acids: CASSGTGGTNEKLFF. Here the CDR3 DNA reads TGTGCCAGCTCCGGGACAGGGGGCACTAATGAAAAACTGTTTTTT. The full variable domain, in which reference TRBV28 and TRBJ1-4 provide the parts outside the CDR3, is DVKVTQSSRYLVKRTGEKVFLECVQDMDHENMFWYRQDPGLGLRLIYFSYDVKMKEKGDIPEGYSVSREKKERFSLILESASTNQTSMYLCASSGTGGTNEKLFFGSGTQLSVL.

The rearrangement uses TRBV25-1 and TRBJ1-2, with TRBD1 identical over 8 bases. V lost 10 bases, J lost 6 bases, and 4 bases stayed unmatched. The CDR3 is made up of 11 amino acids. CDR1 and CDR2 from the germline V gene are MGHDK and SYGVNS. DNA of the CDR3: TGTGCCACCTGGACAGGGCATGGCTACACCTTC. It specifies CATWTGHGYTF.

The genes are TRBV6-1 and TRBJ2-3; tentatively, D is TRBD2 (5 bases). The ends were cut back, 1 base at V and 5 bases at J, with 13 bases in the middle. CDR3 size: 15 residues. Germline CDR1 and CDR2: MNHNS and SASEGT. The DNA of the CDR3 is TGTGCCAGCAGTGAAGACACGGGGAAAAGAGATACGCAGTATTTT. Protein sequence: CASSEDTGKRDTQYF.

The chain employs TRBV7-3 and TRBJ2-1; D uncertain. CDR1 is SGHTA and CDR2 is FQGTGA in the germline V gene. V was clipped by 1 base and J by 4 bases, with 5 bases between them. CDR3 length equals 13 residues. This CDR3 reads CASSLNPYNEQFF. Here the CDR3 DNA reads TGTGCCAGCAGCTTAAATCCGTACAATGAGCAGTTCTTC.

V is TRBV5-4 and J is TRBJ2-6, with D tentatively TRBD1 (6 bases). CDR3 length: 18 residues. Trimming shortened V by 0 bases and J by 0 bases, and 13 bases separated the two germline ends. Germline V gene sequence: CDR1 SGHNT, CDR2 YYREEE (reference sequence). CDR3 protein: CASSLDLRGGSGANVLTF. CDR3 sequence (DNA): TGTGCCAGCAGCTTGGATCTCAGGGGCGGCTCTGGGGCCAACGTCCTGACTTTC.

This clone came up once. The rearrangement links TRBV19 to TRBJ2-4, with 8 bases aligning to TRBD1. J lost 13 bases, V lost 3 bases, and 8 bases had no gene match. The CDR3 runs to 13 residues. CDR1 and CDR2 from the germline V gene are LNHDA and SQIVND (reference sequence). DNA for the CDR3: TGTGCCAGTAGTATTTGGACAGGGACGGGACAGTACTTC. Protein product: CASSIWTGTGQYF.

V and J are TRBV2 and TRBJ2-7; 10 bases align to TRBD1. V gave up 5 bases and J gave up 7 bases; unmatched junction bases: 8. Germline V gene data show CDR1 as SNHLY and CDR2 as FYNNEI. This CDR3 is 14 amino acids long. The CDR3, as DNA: TGTGCCAGCAGTTTTCCGGGACAGGGGAGGGAGCAGTACTTC. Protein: CASSFPGQGREQYF.